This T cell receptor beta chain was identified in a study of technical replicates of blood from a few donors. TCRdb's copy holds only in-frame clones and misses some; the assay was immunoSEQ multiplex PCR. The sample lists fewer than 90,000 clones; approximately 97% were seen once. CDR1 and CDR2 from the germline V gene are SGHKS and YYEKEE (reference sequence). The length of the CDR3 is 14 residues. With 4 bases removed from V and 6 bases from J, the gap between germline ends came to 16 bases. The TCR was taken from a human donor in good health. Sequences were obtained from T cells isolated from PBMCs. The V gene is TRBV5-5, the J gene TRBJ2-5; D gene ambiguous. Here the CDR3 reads CASSGQTGVKTQYF. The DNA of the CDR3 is TGTGCCAGCAGCGGCCAGACTGGAGTTAAGACCCAGTACTTC.